Listed here are 14 T cell receptor beta chains from one sample, sequenced in a study of blood T cell repertoires in COVID-19. Some clones are missing from TCRdb's copy, which holds only in-frame ones; the method was immunoSEQ multiplex PCR. The sample includes about 160,000 clones, roughly 84% seen only once; the top ten take approximately 2.9%. The sequenced material came from peripheral blood. These receptors all come from a woman in her sixties or seventies with acute or convalescent COVID-19.

The chain is built from TRBV4-2 and TRBJ2-3, with a weak D call TRBD1 (6 bases). The CDR3 consists of 13 residues. V was shortened by 6 bases and J by 0 bases, with 7 bases between the two germline ends. Germline CDR1 reads LGHNA; CDR2 reads YNFKEQ. The CDR3 coding sequence is TGTGCCAGCAGACAGGGTAGCACAGATACGCAGTATTTT. This sequence encodes CASRQGSTDTQYF.

The count of this clone is one. This sequence joins TRBV27 and TRBJ1-5; TRBD1 matches at 7 bases. Germline V gene lookup returns CDR1 MNHEY and CDR2 SMNVEV (reference sequence). CDR3 length equals 15 residues. J lost 9 bases, V lost 4 bases, and 12 bases had no gene match. CDR3 protein: CASSSRWAGGRPQHF. CDR3 bases: TGTGCCAGCAGTTCCCGCTGGGCAGGGGGTCGGCCCCAGCATTTT.

This clone came up a few times. The rearrangement joins TRBV27 to TRBJ2-3; 9 bases line up with TRBD2. Germline trimming cut 4 bases from V and 10 bases from J; bases unmatched to any gene: 6. CDR3 length: 13 residues. The germline gives CDR1 MNHEY, CDR2 SMNVEV (reference sequence). The CDR3 nucleotides are TGTGCCAGCAGTTCGCGGACTAGCGCGCCGCAGTATTTT. Protein sequence: CASSSRTSAPQYF.

The chain has TRBV5-4 and TRBJ1-6; a possible D gene is TRBD1 (5 bases). Per the germline V gene, CDR1 is SGHNT and CDR2 is YYREEE (reference sequence). Deletions cut 4 bases from V and 8 bases from J, with 10 bases between. This CDR3 has 13 residues. The CDR3 region is CASSPRGDSPLHF. CDR3 bases: TGTGCCAGCAGCCCCCGGGGGGATTCACCCCTCCACTTT.

The V and J genes are TRBV6-2 or TRBV6-3 and TRBJ2-1; 10 nucleotides agree with TRBD1. Germline loops: CDR1 MNHEY, CDR2 SVGEGT. The CDR3 sequence is 18 residues long. V trimming: 0 bases; J trimming: 8 bases; junction bases outside the gene matches: 13. The CDR3 loop is CASSYSVGRQGAFYEQFF. In DNA, the CDR3 is TGTGCCAGCAGTTACTCTGTCGGTAGACAGGGGGCGTTCTATGAGCAGTTCTTC.

This clone showed up just once. The chain has TRBV6-5 and TRBJ2-7; 11 bases line up with TRBD1. The trim removed 6 bases at V and 6 bases at J, leaving 4 bases unmatched. The CDR3 is 13 residues long. Per the germline V gene, CDR1 is MNHEY and CDR2 is SVGAGI. CDR3 in amino acids: CASRGQGAGEQYF. The CDR3 bases are TGTGCCAGCAGAGGACAGGGGGCAGGCGAGCAGTACTTC.

The chain links TRBV10-3 to TRBJ2-7, with 9 bases fitting TRBD1. The CDR3 totals 12 residues. Trimming removed 10 bases from V and 4 bases from J; junction bases left unmatched: 5. In germline, CDR1 is ENHRY, CDR2 SYGVKD. The CDR3 DNA sequence: TGTGCCACCAGGACAGGGGAGTACGAGCAGTACTTC. Translation: CATRTGEYEQYF.

The sample holds one count of this clone. This chain links TRBV9 with TRBJ2-1; 11 nucleotides match TRBD2. The length of the CDR3 is 19 residues. After removal of 0 bases from V and 7 bases from J, the junction contained 15 bases not matched to a gene. CDR1 and CDR2 (germline): SGDLS, YYNGEE. The CDR3 region has the DNA TGTGCCAGCAGCGTAGGTCCGCGCCCTCTAGCGGGGGGCGGGAATGAGCAGTTCTTC. Translating it yields CASSVGPRPLAGGGNEQFF.

The J gene is TRBJ1-5, the V gene TRBV5-1; 8 nucleotides line up with TRBD1. CDR3 length: 17 amino acids. Germline values: CDR1 SGHRS, CDR2 YFSETQ. The ends lost 6 bases at V and 0 bases at J; junction bases unmatched: 11. The CDR3 sequence is CASNRDRRHYSNQPQHF. CDR3 DNA sequence: TGCGCCAGCAACCGGGACAGGAGACATTATAGCAATCAGCCCCAGCATTTT. Variable domain in full (rest from reference TRBV5-1 and TRBJ1-5): KAGVTQTPRYLIKTRGQQVTLSCSPISGHRSVSWYQQTPGQGLQFLFEYFSETQRNKGNFPGRFSGRQFSNSRSEMNVSTLELGDSALYLCASNRDRRHYSNQPQHFGDGTRLSIL.

This rearrangement joins TRBV5-1 to TRBJ2-2; D remains ambiguous. The V gene's germline CDR1 is SGHRS and CDR2 YFSETQ. V was trimmed by 3 bases and J by 4 bases, leaving 10 bases between them. This CDR3 is built from 14 residues. The CDR3, as DNA: TGCGCCAGCAGCTCAGTGGTGGTCACCGGGGAGCTGTTTTTT. It translates to CASSSVVVTGELFF.

The rearrangement uses TRBV4-3 and TRBJ1-1; possible D gene TRBD1, 6 bases. CDR3 length equals 14 residues. Trimming removed 4 bases from V and 4 bases from J, with 13 bases in between. The germline V gene has CDR1 LGHNA and CDR2 YSLEER. The CDR3 is CASSRGLTGTEAFF. The CDR3 DNA reads TGCGCCAGCAGCCGGGGGCTTACGGGCACTGAAGCTTTCTTT.

The V call is TRBV4-1, the J call TRBJ1-2, with 8 bases identical to TRBD1. The ends lost 4 bases at V and 3 bases at J; junction bases unmatched: 10. The CDR3 sequence is 16 residues long. Germline V lookup: CDR1 MGHRA, CDR2 YSYEKL. The CDR3 DNA is TGCGCCAGCAGCCTTCCACAGGGGGAACCCTACTATGGCTACACCTTC. This encodes CASSLPQGEPYYGYTF.

V gene TRBV7-2 combines with J gene TRBJ1-5; tentative D call: TRBD1 (5 bases). The germline V and J ends were trimmed by 5 bases and 5 bases, with 13 bases remaining between them. The V gene's germline CDR1 is SGHTA and CDR2 FQGNSA. This CDR3 comprises 14 residues. The CDR3: CASSPRGGDQPQHF. The CDR3 DNA follows: TGTGCCAGCAGCCCGCGTGGGGGGGATCAGCCCCAGCATTTT.

The chain links TRBV9 to TRBJ1-1; D unclear. V lost 0 bases and J 0 bases, leaving 15 bases between the germline ends. CDR3 size: 17 residues. Germline lookup yields CDR1 SGDLS and CDR2 YYNGEE. In DNA form, the CDR3 reads TGTGCCAGCAGCGTAGGCTCGGCTGGCAGGCTGAACACTGAAGCTTTCTTT. As protein: CASSVGSAGRLNTEAFF.